These T cell receptor beta chains were read from a single sample in a study of cytomegalovirus exposure and HLA in healthy donors. Libraries were prepared by immunoSEQ multiplex PCR; TCRdb keeps only in-frame clonotypes and omits some of them. The data contain about 160,000 clones, around 86% of them singletons. Sample: PBMCs. Receptor source: a girl aged 2 to 10 in good health and CMV-seropositive. The CDR3 runs from the conserved cysteine through the conserved F or W. The order of the fields is V gene, D gene, J gene, clone size, CDR3 protein, CDR3 DNA. The D gene is left open where the match is weak. Only part of the rows carry a size: once, few, many, or a class if the clone is expanded.

V: TRBV4-1
D: TRBD2
J: TRBJ2-1
size: NA
CDR3: CASSPWGRVSYNEQFF
DNA: TGCGCCAGCAGCCCTTGGGGGAGGGTTTCCTACAATGAGCAGTTCTTC

V: TRBV27
D: NA
J: TRBJ2-2
size: NA
CDR3: CASRGYTGELFF
DNA: TGTGCCAGCCGAGGGTACACCGGGGAGCTGTTTTTT

V: TRBV30
D: NA
J: TRBJ2-5
size: NA
CDR3: CAWSVVRAGETQYF
DNA: TGTGCCTGGAGTGTAGTCAGGGCCGGAGAGACCCAGTACTTC

V: TRBV2
D: NA
J: TRBJ2-3
size: NA
CDR3: CASRWAGAGWTDTQYF
DNA: TGTGCCAGCAGATGGGCTGGGGCGGGATGGACAGATACGCAGTATTTT

V: TRBV5-1
D: TRBD2
J: TRBJ2-3
size: NA
CDR3: CASSLPLAGGTDTQYF
DNA: TGCGCCAGCAGCTTACCACTAGCGGGAGGTACAGATACGCAGTATTTT

V: TRBV6-1
D: TRBD2
J: TRBJ2-3
size: NA
CDR3: CASSEAIAGADTQYF
DNA: TGTGCCAGCAGTGAAGCTATAGCGGGGGCAGATACGCAGTATTTT

V: TRBV7-9
D: NA
J: TRBJ2-2
size: NA
CDR3: CASSYFRESAGELFF
DNA: TGTGCCAGCAGCTATTTTAGGGAGTCGGCCGGGGAGCTGTTTTTT

V: TRBV29-1
D: TRBD1
J: TRBJ2-2
size: NA
CDR3: CSVEPRQGSNTGELFF
DNA: TGCAGCGTTGAACCACGACAGGGTTCGAACACCGGGGAGCTGTTTTTT

V: TRBV30
D: NA
J: TRBJ2-7
size: NA
CDR3: CAWSSGHLYEQYF
DNA: TGTGCCTGGTCCTCGGGACACCTCTACGAGCAGTACTTC

V: TRBV27
D: TRBD1
J: TRBJ1-5
size: once
CDR3: CASSFLGTGALGHQPQHF
DNA: TGTGCCAGCAGTTTCCTCGGGACAGGGGCCCTAGGGCATCAGCCCCAGCATTTT

V: TRBV28
D: NA
J: TRBJ2-2
size: NA
CDR3: CASSLGADNTGELFF
DNA: TGTGCCAGCAGTTTAGGTGCAGATAACACCGGGGAGCTGTTTTTT

V: TRBV30
D: NA
J: TRBJ2-7
size: NA
CDR3: CAWRDEAETYEQYF
DNA: TGTGCCTGGCGCGACGAAGCGGAGACCTACGAGCAGTACTTC

V: TRBV6-1
D: TRBD2
J: TRBJ2-4
size: NA
CDR3: CASSGSGRSKNIQYF
DNA: TGTGCCAGCAGTGGAAGCGGGAGGTCCAAAAACATTCAGTACTTC

V: TRBV5-1
D: NA
J: TRBJ2-5
size: few
CDR3: CASSLAEETQYF
DNA: TGCGCCAGCAGCTTGGCTGAAGAGACCCAGTACTTC

V: TRBV7-3
D: TRBD2
J: TRBJ2-3
size: NA
CDR3: CASSLTGSSGLHSTDTQYF
DNA: TGTGCCAGCAGCTTAACGGGGTCTAGCGGACTACATAGCACAGATACGCAGTATTTT

V: TRBV27
D: TRBD2
J: TRBJ2-2
size: NA
CDR3: CASSSWTSGSGNTGELFF
DNA: TGTGCCAGCAGTTCCTGGACTAGCGGGAGCGGGAACACCGGGGAGCTGTTTTTT

V: TRBV6-5
D: NA
J: TRBJ1-2
size: NA
CDR3: CASRGRGAYGYTF
DNA: TGTGCCAGCAGGGGCCGGGGGGCCTATGGCTACACCTTC

V: TRBV18
D: TRBD2
J: TRBJ2-5
size: NA
CDR3: CASSPGTSGQETQYF
DNA: TGTGCCAGCTCACCGGGGACTAGCGGCCAAGAGACCCAGTACTTC

V: TRBV5-1
D: TRBD1
J: TRBJ2-5
size: NA
CDR3: CASSLDRGQETQYF
DNA: TGCGCCAGCAGCTTGGACAGGGGGCAAGAGACCCAGTACTTC

V: TRBV9
D: TRBD2
J: TRBJ2-7
size: NA
CDR3: CASSVAGTSGSFPYEQYF
DNA: TGTGCCAGCAGCGTAGCAGGGACTAGCGGGAGTTTTCCGTACGAGCAGTACTTC

V: TRBV27
D: TRBD2
J: TRBJ2-7
size: NA
CDR3: CASSEATSGSPTGYEQYF
DNA: TGTGCCAGCAGCGAAGCGACTAGCGGGAGCCCCACGGGATACGAGCAGTACTTC

V: TRBV6-5
D: NA
J: TRBJ1-2
size: NA
CDR3: CASSSTVYYGYTF
DNA: TGTGCCAGCAGTTCCACAGTATACTATGGCTACACCTTC

V: TRBV27
D: NA
J: TRBJ2-7
size: NA
CDR3: CASSTLGGSKKEQYF
DNA: TGTGCCAGCAGTACTCTAGGAGGGAGTAAGAAGGAGCAGTACTTC

V: TRBV5-5
D: NA
J: TRBJ2-2
size: NA
CDR3: CASSADMGSYTGELFF
DNA: TGTGCCAGCAGCGCCGATATGGGCTCCTACACCGGGGAGCTGTTTTTT

V: TRBV5-4
D: TRBD2
J: TRBJ2-1
size: NA
CDR3: CASSLSDSGTFYNEQFF
DNA: TGTGCCAGCAGCTTGTCTGATAGCGGGACGTTCTACAATGAGCAGTTCTTC

V: TRBV30
D: NA
J: TRBJ1-2
size: few
CDR3: CAWSAPLRGLAGYTF
DNA: TGTGCCTGGAGTGCCCCTCTTAGGGGGTTGGCTGGCTACACCTTC

V: TRBV2
D: TRBD1
J: TRBJ2-7
size: NA
CDR3: CASSDPRDRDLYEQYF
DNA: TGTGCCAGCAGTGACCCCCGGGACAGGGATTTGTACGAGCAGTACTTC

V: TRBV5-1
D: TRBD1
J: TRBJ1-1
size: NA
CDR3: CASSSATGGLSFF
DNA: TGCGCCAGCAGCTCGGCGACAGGGGGCCTATCGTTCTTT

V: TRBV5-4
D: NA
J: TRBJ1-2
size: NA
CDR3: CASSLQAFYGYTF
DNA: TGTGCCAGCAGCTTGCAAGCATTCTATGGCTACACCTTC

V: TRBV19
D: NA
J: TRBJ1-2
size: NA
CDR3: CASSAGVNYGYTF
DNA: TGTGCCAGTAGTGCGGGGGTTAACTATGGCTACACCTTC

V: TRBV29-1
D: NA
J: TRBJ1-1
size: once
CDR3: CSARRGLYRTEAFF
DNA: TGCAGCGCCCGAAGAGGACTATATAGGACTGAAGCTTTCTTT

V: TRBV28
D: TRBD1
J: TRBJ1-2
size: few
CDR3: CASSLGQEYYGYTF
DNA: TGTGCCAGCAGCCTGGGACAGGAATACTATGGCTACACCTTC

V: TRBV30
D: NA
J: TRBJ2-7
size: NA
CDR3: CAWSATPYEQYF
DNA: TGTGCCTGGTCCGCGACTCCCTACGAGCAGTACTTC

V: TRBV30
D: NA
J: TRBJ1-1
size: NA
CDR3: CAWREDATRTGMNTEAFF
DNA: TGTGCCTGGAGAGAAGACGCGACCAGGACGGGGATGAACACTGAAGCTTTCTTT

V: TRBV4-1
D: TRBD2
J: TRBJ2-1
size: NA
CDR3: CASSQDLAGKWEQFF
DNA: TGCGCCAGCAGCCAAGATCTAGCGGGAAAATGGGAGCAGTTCTTC

V: TRBV2
D: NA
J: TRBJ2-5
size: NA
CDR3: CASSTLLSPPRTQETQYF
DNA: TGTGCCAGCAGCACCCTCCTGTCACCGCCTAGAACCCAAGAGACCCAGTACTTC

V: TRBV5-1
D: TRBD1
J: TRBJ2-7
size: NA
CDR3: CASSDQFRGNEQYF
DNA: TGCGCCAGCAGCGATCAATTCAGGGGGAACGAGCAGTACTTC

V: TRBV30
D: TRBD1
J: TRBJ1-2
size: NA
CDR3: CAWSRNRGGVGYTF
DNA: TGTGCCTGGAGTAGGAACAGGGGGGGCGTTGGCTACACCTTC

V: TRBV4-1
D: NA
J: TRBJ1-4
size: once
CDR3: CASSRLGGNEKLFF
DNA: TGCGCCAGCAGCCGCCTTGGAGGCAATGAAAAACTGTTTTTT

V: TRBV5-4
D: NA
J: TRBJ2-1
size: NA
CDR3: CASSLRSWNNEQFF
DNA: TGTGCCAGCAGCCTGAGGAGTTGGAACAATGAGCAGTTCTTC

V: TRBV30
D: NA
J: TRBJ1-3
size: NA
CDR3: CAWSPGISGNTIYF
DNA: TGTGCCTGGTCTCCAGGGATCTCTGGAAACACCATATATTTT

V: TRBV19
D: TRBD1
J: TRBJ1-1
size: NA
CDR3: CASSGWDRPNTEAFF
DNA: TGTGCCAGTAGTGGGTGGGACAGGCCGAACACTGAAGCTTTCTTT

V: TRBV27
D: TRBD1
J: TRBJ2-7
size: few
CDR3: CASSLSPQGVYEQYF
DNA: TGTGCCAGCAGTTTATCCCCACAGGGGGTATACGAGCAGTACTTC

V: TRBV6-1
D: TRBD2
J: TRBJ2-1
size: NA
CDR3: CASSAEGLPDEQFF
DNA: TGTGCCAGCAGTGCTGAGGGACTACCTGACGAGCAGTTCTTC

V: TRBV9
D: TRBD2
J: TRBJ2-5
size: NA
CDR3: CASSAQGTNQETQYF
DNA: TGTGCCAGCAGCGCCCAAGGGACTAACCAAGAGACCCAGTACTTC

V: TRBV28
D: NA
J: TRBJ1-5
size: NA
CDR3: CASSLTGGNPQHF
DNA: TGTGCCAGCAGTTTAACGGGCGGGAATCCCCAGCATTTT

V: TRBV5-1
D: TRBD1
J: TRBJ2-7
size: NA
CDR3: CASSLDRGYEQYF
DNA: TGCGCCAGCAGCTTGGACAGGGGCTACGAGCAGTACTTC